The 12 T cell receptor beta chains presented below share a single source sample, sequenced in a study of CXCR3-negative and CXCR3-positive naive CD8 T cells. The TRB libraries of cDNA were built by UMI-labeled 5' RACE. Following a re-call of the 5' RACE reads, TCRdb has one entry per CDR3 protein and lacks DNA. Recorded for this sample: roughly 50,000 distinct CDR3 sequences. The sequencing input was memory CD8+ T cells from blood. The receptor source for this set is a human donor in good health. Some clones in this sample may be carry-over from other donors' samples.

This chain connects TRBV7-9 to TRBJ2-2; TCRdb proposes TRBD2, but this gene call is untestable without DNA. Looked up from germline, CDR1 is SEHNR and CDR2 is FQNEAQ (reference sequence). The CDR3 is 18 residues long. Here the CDR3 reads CASSVAPGTSAITGELFF.

The chain is built from TRBV2 and TRBJ2-1; TCRdb's D call of TRBD1 is untestable without DNA. The CDR3 loop spans 17 amino acids. Germline CDR1 reads SNHLY; CDR2 reads FYNNEI. CDR3 amino acids: CASSDAIGTGSYNEQFF.

The rearrangement uses TRBV7-3 and TRBJ2-3; with no DNA, the TCRdb D assignment of TRBD1 cannot be verified. The CDR3 spans 15 residues. The germline V gene encodes CDR1 SGHTA and CDR2 FQGTGA. CDR3 residues: CASSPTGGMTDTQYF.

The chain employs TRBV29-1 and TRBJ2-3; TCRdb reports TRBD1, a call that lacks DNA to check it against. This CDR3 spans 13 amino acids. The germline V gene has CDR1 SQVTM and CDR2 ANQGSEA. This chain's CDR3 is CSVLGGDTDTQYF.

The chain is built from TRBV18 and TRBJ2-1; TCRdb's D call of TRBD1 is untestable without DNA. The CDR3 sequence is 17 residues long. CDR1 is KGHSH and CDR2 is LQKENI in the germline V gene. The CDR3 reads CASSPSLSGQSYNEQFF. Looking up the rest from reference TRBV18 and TRBJ2-1 gives the full variable domain: NAGVMQNPRHLVRRRGQEARLRCSPMKGHSHVYWYRQLPEEGLKFMVYLQKENIIDESGMPKERFSAEFPKEGPSILRIQQVVRGDSAAYFCASSPSLSGQSYNEQFFGPGTRLTVL.

The V and J genes are TRBV6-4 and TRBJ2-1; TCRdb calls TRBD2, which cannot be checked without DNA. The germline gives CDR1 MRHNA, CDR2 SNTAGT. This CDR3 is 16 amino acids long. The CDR3 region is CASSDRSGDSPGEQFF.

The chain carries TRBV9 and TRBJ2-1. This CDR3 spans 14 amino acids. CDR1 SGDLS and CDR2 YYNGEE come from the germline V gene. CDR3 protein: CASSVGSDPNEQFF.

The chain recombines TRBV28 with TRBJ2-1. CDR1 and CDR2 from the germline V gene are MDHEN and SYDVKM. This CDR3 is built from 14 residues. CDR3 sequence reads: CASSQLVLYNEQFF.

The rearrangement joins TRBV29-1 to TRBJ2-5. Germline loops: CDR1 SQVTM, CDR2 ANQGSEA. This CDR3 has 12 residues. The chain's CDR3 is CSVETNQETQYF.

The CDR3 spells CASSFGTGNGYTF. The V gene is TRBV12-3 or TRBV12-4, the J gene TRBJ1-2; as DNA is missing, the TRBD1 call by TCRdb cannot be tested. CDR3 length: 13 residues.

Considering frequency, this clonotype is medium-sized (0.01 to 0.1%). The V and J genes are TRBV5-5 and TRBJ1-4; TCRdb selects TRBD1, and the lack of DNA leaves this call unchecked. Germline CDR1 SGHKS, CDR2 YYEKEE (reference sequence). The CDR3 contains 15 residues. The CDR3: CASSLAGAANEKLFF. The full variable domain, completed using reference TRBV5-5 and TRBJ1-4, is DAGVTQSPTHLIKTRGQQVTLRCSPISGHKSVSWYQQVLGQGPQFIFQYYEKEERGRGNFPDRFSARQFPNYSSELNVNALLLGDSALYLCASSLAGAANEKLFFGSGTQLSVL.

J is TRBJ2-5 and V is TRBV5-1; TCRdb selects TRBD1, and the lack of DNA leaves this call unchecked. In germline, CDR1 is SGHRS, CDR2 YFSETQ. There are 14 residues in the CDR3. The CDR3 region is CASSYPGGGETQYF.